A single sample gave rise to the 29 T cell receptor beta chains below, sequenced in a study of technical replicates of blood from several donors. Sequencing was performed with immunoSEQ multiplex PCR; in TCRdb, only in-frame clones are kept and a portion is missing. The table has 65,000 to 90,000 clones, around 93% seen once. Sequencing used T cells isolated from PBMCs. These receptors originate from a human donor in good health.

The table lists this clone with a count of one. J is TRBJ2-7 and V is TRBV2; 10 bases line up with TRBD2. The CDR3 runs 14 residues. CDR1 SNHLY and CDR2 FYNNEI come from the germline V gene. The junction had 8 bases not matched to a gene; V was cut back by 6 bases and J by 6 bases. The CDR3 protein is CASRPTSGRFEQYF. In DNA, the CDR3 is TGTGCCAGCAGACCGACTAGCGGGCGATTCGAGCAGTACTTC.

The V gene is TRBV5-1, the J gene TRBJ2-7; 10 bases are shared with TRBD2. The CDR3 length is 16 residues. Trimming took 1 base from V and 0 from J; bases not matched to a gene: 4. Germline CDR1 reads SGHRS; CDR2 reads YFSETQ. The DNA of the CDR3 is TGCGCCAGCAGCTTGTCCCTAGCGGGGGACTCCTACGAGCAGTACTTC. It encodes CASSLSLAGDSYEQYF.

The chain has TRBV28 and TRBJ1-6; 7 positions match TRBD1. J lost 7 bases, V lost 0 bases, and 3 bases had no gene match. There are 15 residues in the CDR3. The V gene's germline CDR1 is MDHEN and CDR2 SYDVKM. The CDR3 loop is CASSLWGQPNSPLHF. CDR3 nucleotides: TGTGCCAGCAGTTTATGGGGACAGCCGAATTCACCCCTCCACTTT.

This clone was seen just once. The rearrangement links TRBV30 to TRBJ1-6; D is unclear. Trimming took off 3 bases at V and 2 bases at J, with 5 bases between the two ends. Germline V gives CDR1 GTSNPN, CDR2 SVGIG (reference sequence). This CDR3 spans 13 amino acids. CDR3 nucleotides: TGTGCCTGGAGCCGGGCCTATAATTCACCCCTCCACTTT. This encodes CAWSRAYNSPLHF.

The J gene is TRBJ2-7, the V gene TRBV4-2, with 8 bases fitting TRBD2. Germline CDR1 and CDR2: LGHNA and YNFKEQ. Trimming at V came to 0 bases and at J to 3 bases, leaving 10 bases not matched to a gene. The CDR3 has 17 residues. CDR3 loop: CASSQDRGGREGYEQYF. The CDR3 nucleotides are TGTGCCAGCAGCCAAGACCGGGGGGGCCGAGAGGGCTACGAGCAGTACTTC.

The chain carries TRBV18 and TRBJ2-3; weak D call: TRBD1 (5 bases). Germline assignment: CDR1 KGHSH and CDR2 LQKENI. The ends were cut back, 3 bases at V and 5 bases at J, with 6 bases in the middle. This CDR3 has 12 residues. CDR3 nucleotide sequence: TGTGCCAGCTCACCTACAGGAGATACGCAGTATTTT. The encoded protein is CASSPTGDTQYF.

Here the CDR3 reads CASSPPLGGGATDTQYF. The CDR3 DNA reads TGTGCCAGCAGCCCCCCCCTAGGCGGGGGGGCCACAGATACGCAGTATTTT. The chain links TRBV4-2 to TRBJ2-3, with TRBD2 matching 9 bases. Germline V gene sequence: CDR1 LGHNA, CDR2 YNFKEQ. V shed 4 bases, J shed 2 bases, and the junction held 10 bases outside the gene matches. The CDR3 covers 17 residues.

This clone is a singleton in its sample. V and J are TRBV28 and TRBJ1-4; the D is unclear. The CDR3 covers 14 residues. Germline loops: CDR1 MDHEN, CDR2 SYDVKM. Trimming left V 6 bases short and J 7 bases short, with 15 bases between. CDR3 amino acids: CASSLRPGGEKLFF. As DNA, the CDR3 is TGTGCCAGCAGCCTCCGTCCCGGAGGTGAAAAACTGTTTTTT.

The chain carries TRBV10-3 and TRBJ1-1; no clear D gene. V lost 9 bases to trimming and J lost 4 bases, with 18 bases between them. Germline values: CDR1 ENHRY, CDR2 SYGVKD. The CDR3 covers 14 residues. The CDR3 sequence: CAITTTAEGTEAFF. CDR3 DNA: TGTGCCATAACAACTACCGCGGAGGGCACTGAAGCTTTCTTT.

The chain recombines TRBV4-1 with TRBJ2-3, with a possible D match to TRBD2 (6 bases). The ends were cut back, 0 bases at V and 1 base at J, with 23 bases in the middle. Germline V gene lookup returns CDR1 MGHRA and CDR2 YSYEKL. The CDR3 is 20 residues long. CDR3 residues: CASSQDPTGVEVGGTDTQYF. The DNA for the CDR3 is TGCGCCAGCAGCCAAGATCCGACGGGAGTGGAGGTAGGAGGCACAGATACGCAGTATTTT.

This clone was recorded only once. The gene calls are TRBV2 and TRBJ2-7; D might be TRBD2 (5 bases). Germline CDR1 is SNHLY and CDR2 is FYNNEI. V lost 8 bases to trimming and J lost 6 bases, with 17 bases between them. CDR3 length equals 13 residues. In DNA, the CDR3 is TGTGCCAGCGAGGGAGACTCCCGACTCGAGCAGTACTTC. This gives the protein CASEGDSRLEQYF.

The rearrangement uses TRBV11-2 and TRBJ2-2, with TRBD1 as a possible D gene (6 bases). CDR3 size: 15 residues. V lost 1 base to trimming and J lost 3 bases, with 9 bases between them. Germline V gene lookup returns CDR1 SGHAT and CDR2 FQNNGV. The CDR3 here is CASSLVGGDTGELFF. The CDR3 coding sequence is TGTGCCAGCAGCTTAGTAGGGGGTGACACCGGGGAGCTGTTTTTT.

The genes are TRBV7-6 and TRBJ1-2; no clear D. V was cut by 3 bases and J by 6 bases, with 14 bases left in between. The CDR3 is 14 residues long. Germline CDR1 and CDR2: SGHVS and FNYEAQ. The CDR3 sequence: CASSLEGRSNGYTF. For the CDR3, the DNA is TGTGCCAGCAGCTTGGAGGGCCGCTCAAATGGCTACACCTTC.

J is TRBJ2-2 and V is TRBV6-1, with TRBD1 matching over 8 bases. The CDR3 consists of 15 residues. J was trimmed by 6 bases and V by 4 bases; bases with no gene match: 7. Germline V lookup: CDR1 MNHNS, CDR2 SASEGT. The CDR3 DNA reads TGTGCCAGCAGTGTTCTACGACAGGGGCCCGGGGAGCTGTTTTTT. Amino acids: CASSVLRQGPGELFF.

This clone was counted a single time. J is TRBJ1-6 and V is TRBV6-1; D gene uncertain. The CDR3 contains 14 residues. V gave up 2 bases and J gave up 12 bases, with 14 bases separating them. Germline V gene sequence: CDR1 MNHNS, CDR2 SASEGT. CDR3 DNA: TGTGCCAGCAGTGAAAGAGGCAGCAGCTTACCCCTCCACTTT. As protein: CASSERGSSLPLHF.

The genes are TRBV19 and TRBJ2-3, with 7 bases lining up with TRBD2. Trimming took 4 bases from V and 4 from J; bases not matched to a gene: 5. This CDR3 region has 14 residues. In germline, CDR1 is LNHDA, CDR2 SQIVND (reference sequence). In DNA form, the CDR3 reads TGTGCCAGTAGTACTCGTGGGGGGGCAGATACGCAGTATTTT. It codes for CASSTRGGADTQYF.

The chain joins TRBV7-2 to TRBJ2-7; 11 positions match TRBD2. The CDR3 sequence is 15 residues long. Germline-derived CDR1 and CDR2 are SGHTA and FQGNSA. Unmatched junction bases numbered 3, after V lost 1 base and J lost 4 bases. The CDR3 DNA sequence: TGTGCCAGCAGCTTAGTACTAGCGGGAGAGTACGAGCAGTACTTC. This sequence encodes CASSLVLAGEYEQYF.

The chain employs TRBV30 and TRBJ1-1; TRBD1 agrees at 8 bases. CDR1 and CDR2 from the germline V gene are GTSNPN and SVGIG (reference sequence). V trimming: 0 bases; J trimming: 4 bases; junction bases outside the gene matches: 7. There are 15 residues in the CDR3. CDR3 amino acids: CAWSVLDRGGTEAFF. The CDR3, as DNA: TGTGCCTGGAGTGTACTTGACAGGGGAGGCACTGAAGCTTTCTTT.

The rearrangement joins TRBV4-2 to TRBJ1-1; tentative D call: TRBD1 (5 bases). CDR3 length: 17 residues. The V end was cut by 0 bases, the J end by 1 base, with 15 bases between. CDR1 and CDR2 (germline): LGHNA, YNFKEQ. In DNA form, the CDR3 reads TGTGCCAGCAGCCAAGAGCAACGCAGGGTTTCGAACACTGAAGCTTTCTTT. The encoded protein is CASSQEQRRVSNTEAFF.

The chain links TRBV30 to TRBJ2-5, with 8 positions matching TRBD1. CDR1 GTSNPN and CDR2 SVGIG come from the germline V gene (reference sequence). V was clipped by 0 bases and J by 4 bases; unmatched bases: 10. This CDR3 contains 16 residues. The CDR3 region is CAWSVGGRGRGETQYF. CDR3 sequence (DNA): TGTGCCTGGAGTGTAGGGGGCAGGGGGCGCGGAGAGACCCAGTACTTC.

The chain uses TRBV28 and TRBJ1-5, with 9 bases fitting TRBD1. The CDR3 has 13 amino acids. Germline lookup yields CDR1 MDHEN and CDR2 SYDVKM. V trimming: 10 bases; J trimming: 11 bases; junction bases outside the gene matches: 12. CDR3 bases: TGTGCCACCGTCCCGGGACAGGGCGAAGCCCAGCATTTT. Protein: CATVPGQGEAQHF. Looking up the rest from reference TRBV28 and TRBJ1-5 gives the full variable domain: DVKVTQSSRYLVKRTGEKVFLECVQDMDHENMFWYRQDPGLGLRLIYFSYDVKMKEKGDIPEGYSVSREKKERFSLILESASTNQTSMYLCATVPGQGEAQHFGDGTRLSIL.

The chain uses TRBV6-6 and TRBJ2-1; weak D call: TRBD2 (6 bases). CDR3 length equals 13 residues. The germline V gene has CDR1 MNHNY and CDR2 SVGAGI (reference sequence). V was trimmed by 11 bases and J by 2 bases, leaving 13 bases between them. The CDR3 is CAAGGRTYNEQFF. The CDR3 DNA follows: TGTGCCGCAGGAGGGCGGACCTACAATGAGCAGTTCTTC.

V is TRBV5-1 and J is TRBJ1-2; the D gene is possibly TRBD1 (5 bases). The CDR3 is 13 amino acids. Trimming removed 0 bases at V and 3 bases at J, with 6 bases between. Germline V gene data show CDR1 as SGHRS and CDR2 as YFSETQ. The CDR3 region has the DNA TGCGCCAGCAGCTTGGGGGGGGACTATGGCTACACCTTC. This gives the protein CASSLGGDYGYTF.

The V gene is TRBV4-1, the J gene TRBJ1-3; the D is unclear. The germline V and J ends were trimmed by 0 bases and 0 bases, with 12 bases remaining between them. This CDR3 contains 17 residues. Per the germline V gene, CDR1 is MGHRA and CDR2 is YSYEKL. CDR3 bases: TGCGCCAGCAGCCAAGAACTTGCGGGTTCCTCTGGAAACACCATATATTTT. Translated: CASSQELAGSSGNTIYF.

The chain joins TRBV12-5 to TRBJ1-5, with 11 bases that match TRBD1. Unmatched junction bases numbered 6, after V lost 1 base and J lost 4 bases. Germline CDR1 reads LGHNT; CDR2 reads FRNRAP. The CDR3 is made up of 17 amino acids. The CDR3 nucleotides are TGTGCTAGTGGTTTGGCCGGGACAGGGGGTAAAAATCAGCCCCAGCATTTT. Its protein is CASGLAGTGGKNQPQHF.

This chain joins TRBV19 and TRBJ2-1; 7 bases line up with TRBD2. The CDR3 sequence is 14 residues long. Germline lookup yields CDR1 LNHDA and CDR2 SQIVND (reference sequence). Unmatched junction bases numbered 13, after V lost 8 bases and J lost 9 bases. The CDR3 is CASRGSAGGSEQFF. In DNA, the CDR3 is TGTGCCAGTCGCGGGAGCGCCGGGGGAAGTGAGCAGTTCTTC.

This chain connects TRBV21-1 to TRBJ1-1. TRBV21-1 is flagged as a pseudogene. The CDR3 length is 14 residues. The CDR3 DNA reads as TGTGCCAGCAGCTCCAGGGAGGGGGACACTGAAGCTTTCTTT. Protein product: CASSSREGDTEAFF.

The genes are TRBV7-6 and TRBJ2-7; 9 nucleotides line up with TRBD2. Germline V CDR1 and CDR2: SGHVS, FNYEAQ. This CDR3 spans 17 amino acids. V trimming: 5 bases; J trimming: 4 bases; junction bases outside the gene matches: 15. The CDR3 sequence: CASSPTPGEREVYEQYF. The DNA of the CDR3 is TGTGCCAGCAGCCCAACCCCCGGAGAGCGGGAGGTATACGAGCAGTACTTC. Supplemented by reference TRBV7-6 and TRBJ2-7, the full variable domain reads GAGVSQSPRYKVTKRGQDVALRCDPISGHVSLYWYRQALGQGPEFLTYFNYEAQQDKSGLPNDRFSAERPEGSISTLTIQRTEQRDSAMYRCASSPTPGEREVYEQYFGPGTRLTVT.

The chain uses TRBV19 and TRBJ1-1; D is ambiguous. Germline CDR1 LNHDA, CDR2 SQIVND (reference sequence). CDR3 length: 14 amino acids. Trimming shortened V by 4 bases and J by 1 base, and 10 bases separated the two germline ends. CDR3 sequence: CASSTLRGNTEAFF. CDR3 DNA sequence: TGTGCCAGTAGTACCCTCCGGGGGAACACTGAAGCTTTCTTT.